This T cell receptor (beta chain) stems from a study of T cells in Graves' hyperthyroidism and ophthalmopathy. Turning to the study itself: The initial diagnosis was the point when peripheral blood was collected, ahead of any treatment. The study, taken as a whole, reports: In the blood, most expanded thyroid clonotypes above 0.001 appeared as well.

Germline CDR1 is SGHTA and CDR2 is FQGNSA. The CDR3 spans 14 residues. J lost 7 bases, V lost 3 bases, and 8 bases had no gene match. Patients were excluded because of uncontrolled infection, other autoimmune disease, pregnancy or lactation. The CDR3 regions of TCR beta were amplified from RNA transcripts. First-round RT-PCR targeting the TCR CDR3 was performed with the HTBI primer set. TCRdb reanalysed the multiplex PCR reads using MiXCR and keeps one entry per CDR3 protein. The repertoire consists of over 350,000 distinct CDR3 sequences, with approximately 17% occurring once and the leading ten covering around 40%. Concerning this clonotype itself: As yet, its antigen is unknown.

The chain carries TRBV7-2 and TRBJ2-7; 8 nucleotides align to TRBD2. This clonotype originated in a man younger than 35 with Graves' ophthalmopathy. Sequenced input: blood. This CDR3 reads CASSFPGGAREQYF. In DNA form, the CDR3 reads TGTGCCAGCAGCTTTCCCGGGGGGGCTAGGGAGCAGTACTTC.